The rows below give T cell receptor beta chains drawn from one sample of a study of identical twins. TCRdb analysed the 5' RACE reads with MiXCR anew, one entry per CDR3 protein. The sample lists more than 400,000 distinct CDR3 sequences, about 15% occurring once. These data also formed part of another study, on yellow fever vaccine responses in identical twins.

Sequenced input: CD4+ T cells sorted from blood. These receptor sequences come from a woman younger than 30 in good health. Each CDR3 is given with its conserved first and last residue. Fields, in order: D gene, clone size, V gene, J gene, CDR3 protein, CDR3 DNA. D genes are given only for firm matches. Some rows mark clone size as missing; the rest say once, few, many or name a class of expanded clone.

NA,NA,TRBV10-3,TRBJ1-6,CAISDRAYNSPLHF,TGTGCCATCAGTGACAGGGCCTATAATTCACCCCTCCACTTT
NA,NA,TRBV6-1,TRBJ1-5,CASRGQLSNQPQHF,TGTGCCAGCAGAGGACAGCTTAGCAATCAGCCCCAGCATTTT
TRBD1,NA,TRBV20-1,TRBJ2-3,CSGDQGARASLGDTQYF,TGCAGTGGAGATCAGGGGGCTCGTGCGTCTCTTGGAGATACGCAGTATTTT
TRBD2,NA,TRBV5-1,TRBJ2-5,CASSSAGGKQETQYF,TGCGCCAGCAGCTCAGCGGGGGGGAAGCAAGAGACCCAGTACTTC
NA,few,TRBV2,TRBJ1-6,CASGLPLGSNNSPLHF,TGTGCCAGCGGACTCCCCCTCGGGAGTAATAATTCACCCCTCCACTTT
NA,NA,TRBV12-3/TRBV12-4,TRBJ2-5,CASSPQGTGTQYF,TGTGCCAGCAGTCCTCAGGGGACGGGGACCCAGTACTTC
NA,few,TRBV4-1,TRBJ1-1,CASSRLGGGMNTEAFF,TGCGCCAGCAGCCGATTGGGGGGGGGCATGAACACTGAAGCTTTCTTT
NA,many,TRBV5-1,TRBJ1-2,CASRLGEDYGYTF,TGCGCCAGCAGACTAGGGGAAGACTATGGCTACACCTTC
NA,few,TRBV5-6,TRBJ2-5,CASSLQTGFQETQYF,TGTGCCAGCAGCTTGCAGACGGGGTTCCAAGAGACCCAGTACTTC
NA,few,TRBV28,TRBJ1-1,CASTPNPGRNTEAFF,TGTGCCAGCACGCCCAACCCGGGACGGAACACTGAAGCTTTCTTT
TRBD2,few,TRBV10-3,TRBJ2-5,CATTPSGGVETQYF,TGTGCCACCACCCCTAGCGGGGGGGTGGAGACCCAGTACTTC
TRBD2,many,TRBV4-1,TRBJ2-5,CASSQPLLADKETQYF,TGCGCCAGCAGCCAACCTCTACTAGCGGACAAAGAGACCCAGTACTTC
TRBD1,NA,TRBV7-6,TRBJ1-4,CASSLRTGANEKLFF,TGTGCCAGCAGCCTGAGGACAGGCGCTAATGAAAAACTGTTTTTT
NA,NA,TRBV11-2,TRBJ2-1,CASSLVVLEQFF,TGTGCCAGCAGCTTAGTTGTCCTAGAGCAGTTCTTC
NA,NA,TRBV24-1,TRBJ2-3,CATSDLRAGVVGTDTQYF,TGTGCCACCAGTGATTTAAGGGCAGGGGTAGTCGGCACAGATACGCAGTATTTT
NA,NA,TRBV24-1,TRBJ2-1,CATSDLGGAPYNEQFF,TGTGCCACCAGTGATTTAGGGGGGGCCCCCTACAATGAGCAGTTCTTC
TRBD2,many,TRBV7-8,TRBJ2-1,CASSHMRESYNEQFF,TGTGCCAGCAGCCACATGCGGGAGTCCTACAATGAGCAGTTCTTC
NA,many,TRBV12-3/TRBV12-4,TRBJ1-2,CASSLGGGYTF,TGTGCCAGCAGTTTAGGGGGTGGCTACACCTTC
NA,few,TRBV5-5,TRBJ2-2,CASSLIPEGVGTGELFF,TGTGCCAGCAGCTTGATCCCCGAGGGGGTCGGCACCGGGGAGCTGTTTTTT
TRBD2,NA,TRBV13,TRBJ2-1,CAIRQQPGLAGGTGNEQFF,TGTGCCATCAGACAACAACCGGGACTAGCGGGGGGCACTGGCAATGAGCAGTTCTTC
NA,few,TRBV20-1,TRBJ1-1,CSAMGAMNTEAFF,TGCAGTGCAATGGGCGCCATGAACACTGAAGCTTTCTTT
TRBD2,NA,TRBV6-1,TRBJ2-5,CASLRGDQETQYF,TGTGCCAGCCTCCGGGGGGACCAAGAGACCCAGTACTTC
TRBD1,few,TRBV11-2,TRBJ1-1,CASSPRDRIMNTEAFF,TGTGCCAGCAGCCCACGGGACAGGATCATGAACACTGAAGCTTTCTTT
NA,NA,TRBV6-2/TRBV6-3,TRBJ1-5,CASSYRVGLQPQHF,TGTGCCAGCAGTTACAGAGTGGGATTGCAGCCCCAGCATTTT
NA,NA,TRBV5-1,TRBJ1-5,CASSLGTLSNQPQHF,TGCGCCAGCAGCTTGGGGACACTTAGCAATCAGCCCCAGCATTTT